This T cell receptor beta chain appears in the sequencing data of a study of blood T cell repertoires in COVID-19. Study-wide background: The United States, Italy and Spain provided the acute and convalescent COVID-19 samples. PBMCs, B-cell-depleted T cells, or T cells provided the cDNA or gDNA that made up the material.

V was shortened by 4 bases and J by 0 bases, with 16 bases between the two germline ends. The CDR3 length is 18 residues. Germline values: CDR1 SGHVS, CDR2 FNYEAQ. Method: immunoSEQ multiplex PCR; TCRdb's copy keeps in-frame clones and lacks some. The sample has roughly 150,000 clones, roughly 91% seen once. The Seattle patients joined while their infection was active and were tracked longitudinally afterward. Sequencing was done on a sample of peripheral blood. This sequence was found in a man between 18 and 35 years old with COVID-19, enrolled during active disease. V gene TRBV7-6 combines with J gene TRBJ2-6, with a weak D call TRBD1 (5 bases). The CDR3 sequence is CASSSPGAGFSGANVLTF. The CDR3 DNA sequence: TGTGCCAGCAGCTCCCCTGGGGCAGGCTTCTCTGGGGCCAACGTCCTGACTTTC.